This T cell receptor (beta chain) was sequenced for a study of blood T cell repertoires in COVID-19. For the study at large: From T cells, B-cell-depleted T cells, or PBMCs came the material, which was cDNA or gDNA.

TCRdb keeps only in-frame clones here, not all; method: immunoSEQ multiplex PCR. The table records about 140,000 clones, approximately 84% of them present only once. The CDR3 is 18 amino acids. Germline values: CDR1 MRHNA, CDR2 SNTAGT. With 8 bases removed from V and 0 bases from J, the gap between germline ends came to 23 bases. V is TRBV6-4 and J is TRBJ1-3; a weak D match, TRBD1 (6 bases). Material: peripheral blood. The clonotype comes from a woman aged 55-69 years with acute or convalescent COVID-19. The chain's CDR3 is CASGGSRRGTHSGNTIYF. In DNA, the CDR3 is TGTGCCAGCGGAGGAAGCCGGCGGGGGACACACTCTGGAAACACCATATATTTT.